The 25 T cell receptor beta chains below come from one sample, sequenced in a study of T cell repertoires in cytomegalovirus infection. TCRdb called the reads again in MiXCR, with one record for every CDR3 protein. The table has under 600,000 distinct CDR3 sequences, approximately 17% seen once. Sequenced sample: CD8+ T cells from PBMCs. The receptors shown here come from a human donor in good health (CMV status not recorded). Some clones in this sample may be carry-over from other donors' samples.

This clonotype was counted between two and nine times. The chain links TRBV29-1 to TRBJ1-4; 7 bases agree with TRBD1. Trimming took 4 bases from V and 8 from J; bases not matched to a gene: 7. The CDR3 has 13 residues. Germline CDR1 SQVTM, CDR2 ANQGSEA. CDR3 in DNA: TGCAGCGTTGCCGACAGGGTGAGGGAAAAACTGTTTTTT. This codes for CSVADRVREKLFF.

Ten or more counts support this clonotype. The chain combines TRBV7-6 with TRBJ2-6; 11 bases are a match to TRBD1. V lost 6 bases to trimming and J lost 0 bases; unmatched junction nucleotides: 7. Germline CDR1 SGHVS, CDR2 FNYEAQ. The CDR3 is made up of 18 amino acids. The CDR3 spells CASRLGQGGSSGANVLTF. For the CDR3, the DNA is TGTGCCAGCAGACTGGGACAGGGGGGAAGCTCTGGGGCCAACGTCCTGACTTTC.

The sample holds one count of this clonotype. The CDR3: CASRPRGGADGELFF. In DNA form, the CDR3 reads TGTGCCAGCAGACCTCGAGGGGGCGCGGACGGGGAGCTGTTTTTT. The V call is TRBV28, the J call TRBJ2-2; TRBD1 agrees at 7 bases. The CDR3 covers 15 residues. Per the germline V gene, CDR1 is MDHEN and CDR2 is SYDVKM. Trimming cost V 6 bases and J 7 bases; bases outside gene matches: 11. The full variable domain, with the rest looked up from reference TRBV28 and TRBJ2-2, is DVKVTQSSRYLVKRTGEKVFLECVQDMDHENMFWYRQDPGLGLRLIYFSYDVKMKEKGDIPEGYSVSREKKERFSLILESASTNQTSMYLCASRPRGGADGELFFGEGSRLTVL.

A few counts support this clonotype. This rearrangement joins TRBV13 to TRBJ1-1, with TRBD1 identical over 8 bases. Germline CDR1 reads PRHDT; CDR2 reads FYEKMQ (reference sequence). The CDR3 contains 17 residues. The trim removed 5 bases at V and 0 bases at J, leaving 11 bases unmatched. The CDR3 nucleotides are TGTGCCAGCAGCGCACCCGGGACAGGAGCCTTGAACACTGAAGCTTTCTTT. Translation gives CASSAPGTGALNTEAFF.

This clonotype was recorded once. A read error is likely, as this CDR3 ends without the conserved phenylalanine or tryptophan. The CDR3 sequence is CSATRLAGGSYEQYL. The CDR3 coding sequence is TGCAGTGCAACTCGACTAGCGGGCGGCTCCTACGAGCAGTACTTA. V usage is TRBV20-1 and J usage is TRBJ2-7; 10 bases agree with TRBD2. The CDR3 is 15 residues long. V shed 6 bases and J 0 bases; nucleotides not matched to a gene: 8. The V gene's germline CDR1 is DFQATT and CDR2 SNEGSKA (reference sequence).

Many counts were recorded for this clonotype. This chain joins TRBV6-1 and TRBJ2-1; D ambiguous. Trimming removed 7 bases at V and 9 bases at J, with 13 bases between. This CDR3 spans 12 amino acids. Per the germline V gene, CDR1 is MNHNS and CDR2 is SASEGT. The CDR3 DNA sequence: TGTGCCAGCACGGGTGAGGCCATTGAGCAGTTCTTC. Translated: CASTGEAIEQFF.

This clonotype was seen many times. The V and J genes are TRBV28 and TRBJ1-1; D may be TRBD1 (5 bases). Germline V gene data show CDR1 as MDHEN and CDR2 as SYDVKM. This CDR3 has 14 residues. Deletions cut 5 bases from V and 5 bases from J, with 15 bases between. The DNA for the CDR3 is TGTGCCAGCAGTCCCGGAGAGGGGACGACTGAAGCTTTCTTT. It is translated as CASSPGEGTTEAFF.

This clonotype came up a few times. The chain is built from TRBV6-2 or TRBV6-3 and TRBJ2-3; TRBD2 matches at 7 bases. With V trimmed by 2 bases and J by 6 bases, 17 bases remained unmatched. This CDR3 has 18 residues. Germline assignment: CDR1 MNHEY and CDR2 SVGEGT. The CDR3 region is CASSYTPLRDYVEDTQYF. As DNA, the CDR3 is TGTGCCAGCAGTTACACACCCCTGAGGGACTACGTTGAGGATACGCAGTATTTT.

This CDR3 reads CASRSTGIYTDTQYF. The CDR3, as DNA: TGTGCCAGCAGATCAACCGGGATCTACACAGATACGCAGTATTTT. This chain uses TRBV25-1 with TRBJ2-3; tentatively, D is TRBD2 (5 bases). Germline CDR1 MGHDK, CDR2 SYGVNS. This CDR3 has 15 amino acids. The V and J ends lost 6 bases and 2 bases respectively, with 15 bases between them.

There are many counts of this clonotype. J is TRBJ1-1 and V is TRBV27; D perhaps matches TRBD1 (6 bases). CDR3 length equals 16 residues. Germline V CDR1 and CDR2: MNHEY, SMNVEV (reference sequence). Trimming shortened V by 5 bases and J by 4 bases, and 20 bases separated the two germline ends. Here the CDR3 reads CASSVSVGGRGTEAFF. CDR3 DNA: TGTGCCAGCAGTGTTTCGGTGGGGGGGCGCGGCACTGAAGCTTTCTTT.

This rearrangement joins TRBV27 to TRBJ2-3; D is possibly TRBD1 (6 bases). The CDR3 spans 15 residues. V shed 4 bases and J shed 3 bases, with 14 bases lying between them. Germline V CDR1 and CDR2: MNHEY, SMNVEV (reference sequence). CDR3 region: CASSSGVRSTDTQYF. The CDR3 DNA is TGTGCCAGCAGTTCAGGGGTTAGGTCAACAGATACGCAGTATTTT.

This clonotype was seen repeatedly, ten times or more. The V call is TRBV11-2, the J call TRBJ2-7; no firm D call. CDR3 size: 13 residues. In germline, CDR1 is SGHAT, CDR2 FQNNGV. The V and J ends lost 0 bases and 7 bases respectively, with 10 bases between them. The CDR3: CASSLDPDWEQYF. For the CDR3, the DNA is TGTGCCAGCAGCTTAGATCCGGATTGGGAGCAGTACTTC.

A few counts support this clonotype. The chain recombines TRBV2 with TRBJ1-5, with D perhaps matching TRBD1 (6 bases). Germline V gives CDR1 SNHLY, CDR2 FYNNEI. Trimming took 3 bases from V and 4 from J, leaving 13 bases between them. This CDR3 is built from 15 residues. CDR3 sequence (DNA): TGTGCCAGCAGTGATGGTCAGGGGATGAATCAGCCCCAGCATTTT. This encodes CASSDGQGMNQPQHF. Supplemented by reference TRBV2 and TRBJ1-5, the full variable domain reads EPEVTQTPSHQVTQMGQEVILRCVPISNHLYFYWYRQILGQKVEFLVSFYNNEISEKSEIFDDQFSVERPDGSNFTLKIRSTKLEDSAMYFCASSDGQGMNQPQHFGDGTRLSIL.

The rearrangement links TRBV5-1 to TRBJ2-7; no clear D gene. Germline CDR1 reads SGHRS; CDR2 reads YFSETQ. The length of the CDR3 is 12 residues. Trimming pared 4 bases from V and 6 bases from J, leaving 11 bases between. In DNA form, the CDR3 reads TGCGCCAGCAGCATTAACCCGGGCGAGCAGTACTTC. This gives the protein CASSINPGEQYF. Based on the CDR3 plus reference TRBV5-1 and TRBJ2-7, the full variable domain is KAGVTQTPRYLIKTRGQQVTLSCSPISGHRSVSWYQQTPGQGLQFLFEYFSETQRNKGNFPGRFSGRQFSNSRSEMNVSTLELGDSALYLCASSINPGEQYFGPGTRLTVT.

This clonotype showed up many times. The chain is built from TRBV28 and TRBJ2-5; D perhaps matches TRBD2 (5 bases). V was clipped by 4 bases and J by 4 bases, with 7 bases between them. Germline V gives CDR1 MDHEN, CDR2 SYDVKM. CDR3 size: 12 residues. This CDR3 is CASSYEGETQYF. The CDR3 DNA is TGTGCCAGCAGTTACGAGGGAGAGACCCAGTACTTC.

This clonotype has ten or more counts. The chain employs TRBV12-3 or TRBV12-4 and TRBJ1-2; unclear D gene. Trimming stripped 3 bases from V and 4 bases from J, with 3 bases between. The CDR3 length is 11 residues. The CDR3 spells CASSFGYGYTF. The CDR3, as DNA: TGTGCCAGCAGTTTTGGCTATGGCTACACCTTC.

The chain recombines TRBV20-1 with TRBJ2-3; 10 bases fit TRBD2. Germline CDR1 reads DFQATT; CDR2 reads SNEGSKA (reference sequence). With 0 bases clipped from V and 4 bases from J, the junction kept 4 bases outside the gene matches. This CDR3 has 15 residues. The CDR3 here is CSARDSGTSADTQYF. CDR3 nucleotides: TGCAGTGCTAGAGATTCGGGGACTAGCGCAGATACGCAGTATTTT.

This clonotype was counted only a few times. This chain joins TRBV6-1 and TRBJ2-7; D may correspond to TRBD1 or TRBD2 (5 bases each). This CDR3 has 12 amino acids. In germline, CDR1 is MNHNS, CDR2 SASEGT. Trimming shortened V by 9 bases and J by 6 bases, and 15 bases separated the two germline ends. CDR3 residues: CASEGTPIEQYF. The CDR3, as DNA: TGTGCCAGTGAGGGGACGCCTATCGAGCAGTACTTC.

This clonotype was observed a handful of times. V usage is TRBV20-1 and J usage is TRBJ2-1; TRBD2 matches 9 bases. This CDR3 has 18 amino acids. Germline assignment: CDR1 DFQATT and CDR2 SNEGSKA (reference sequence). The J segment lost 2 bases and the V segment lost 0 bases, leaving 11 bases of the junction unmatched. The CDR3 DNA reads as TGCAGTGCTAGAGATCGCGGGAGGGCCGAGGGAACCTACAATGAGCAGTTCTTC. Protein sequence: CSARDRGRAEGTYNEQFF.

This clonotype has a handful of counts. V gene TRBV29-1 combines with J gene TRBJ2-5; D remains unclear. The CDR3 totals 12 residues. V was pared by 2 bases and J by 3 bases, with 7 bases between. The V gene's germline CDR1 is SQVTM and CDR2 ANQGSEA. The CDR3: CSVERIKETQYF. The CDR3 DNA follows: TGCAGCGTTGAAAGGATTAAAGAGACCCAGTACTTC.

This clonotype was detected a few times. CDR3 in amino acids: CSVREVGGEKLFF. The CDR3 DNA is TGCAGCGTCCGTGAGGTTGGAGGTGAAAAACTGTTTTTT. This chain uses TRBV29-1 with TRBJ1-4; D call uncertain. This CDR3 comprises 13 residues. CDR1 and CDR2 (germline): SQVTM, ANQGSEA. The germline V and J ends were trimmed by 6 bases and 7 bases, with 15 bases remaining between them.

V is TRBV20-1 and J is TRBJ2-7, with 12 bases that match TRBD1. Germline-derived CDR1 and CDR2 are DFQATT and SNEGSKA (reference sequence). J lost 6 bases, V lost 5 bases, and 11 bases had no gene match. CDR3 length: 15 amino acids. The CDR3 is CSASQNRDRGREQYF. In nucleotides, the CDR3 is TGCAGTGCTTCTCAAAACCGGGACAGGGGGCGCGAGCAGTACTTC.

The J gene is TRBJ1-5, the V gene TRBV28; D uncertain. Germline lookup yields CDR1 MDHEN and CDR2 SYDVKM. This CDR3 region has 15 residues. Trimming removed 4 bases at V and 0 bases at J, with 10 bases between. This CDR3 is CASSSSRYSNQPQHF. CDR3 in DNA: TGTGCCAGCAGTTCCTCACGGTATAGCAATCAGCCCCAGCATTTT.

A word on this clonotype: A read error may be the cause here, since a much bigger clone is one base away. The chain uses TRBV7-3 and TRBJ1-6; no firm D call. The CDR3 covers 12 residues. Germline V CDR1 and CDR2: SGHTA, FQGTGA. This CDR3 is CASNLQDSPLHF. The CDR3, as DNA: TGTGCCAGCAACTTACAAGATTCACCCCTCCACTTT.

The V and J genes are TRBV27 and TRBJ2-1; TRBD2 is a possible D gene (6 bases). Between the trimmed V and J ends, which lost 5 bases and 3 bases, there was a span of 17 bases. CDR1 is MNHEY, CDR2 SMNVEV, per germline (reference sequence). The CDR3 totals 16 residues. CDR3 sequence: CASSPDPGLFYNEQFF. CDR3 nucleotides: TGTGCCAGCAGTCCCGATCCGGGACTTTTCTACAATGAGCAGTTCTTC.